This T cell receptor (beta chain) was obtained from a study of cytomegalovirus exposure and HLA in healthy donors. Study outcomes and limitations: It was reportedly the case that the classifier diagnosed cytomegalovirus status with high specificity and sensitivity. Rare sequences made up most TCRs, while some public TCRs were found in many donors. In vitro, three CMV-associated chains proved specific for CMV antigens.

Generated by immunoSEQ multiplex PCR, the TCRdb table keeps only in-frame clones and is missing some. The sample yields some 140,000 clones, around 85% seen once. The CDR3 is made up of 18 amino acids. Germline CDR1 is LNHDA and CDR2 is SQIVND (reference sequence). Trimming removed 4 bases at V and 0 bases at J, with 19 bases between. To note about this clone: No antigen is known for it.

The clonotype comes from a man aged 18 to 35 in good health and CMV-seronegative. The chain employs TRBV19 and TRBJ1-3; D is perhaps TRBD1 (6 bases). Sequencing was carried out using PBMCs. CDR3 residues: CASSNLQGRGFSGNTIYF. The CDR3 DNA follows: TGTGCCAGTAGTAACCTACAGGGAAGAGGTTTCTCTGGAAACACCATATATTTT.